The 22 T cell receptor beta chains in this list originate from one sample, sequenced in a study of T cells in Graves' hyperthyroidism and ophthalmopathy. Amplification of TCR beta CDR3 regions used RNA as the template. The TCR CDR3 was amplified in a first-round RT-PCR using the HTBI primer set. In TCRdb, the multiplex PCR reads were re-called with MiXCR into one record per CDR3 protein. The table includes 300,000 to 400,000 distinct CDR3 sequences, 15% to 20% detected once. Material for sequencing was blood. The origin of the receptors is a young man with Graves' ophthalmopathy.

As concerns this clonotype: One base away lies a much larger clone, so this may be a sequencing read error. This chain uses TRBV11-2 with TRBJ2-4; D ambiguous. The CDR3 covers 17 residues. V was cut by 8 bases and J by 0 bases, with 20 bases left in between. Germline V lookup: CDR1 SGHAT, CDR2 FQNNGV. The CDR3 is CASRPSTWGIAKNIQYF. The CDR3 region has the DNA TGTGCCAGCCGCCCCTCAACGTGGGGAATAGCCAAAAACATTCAGTACTTC. The whole variable domain, remainder taken from reference TRBV11-2 and TRBJ2-4, is EAGVAQSPRYKIIEKRQSVAFWCNPISGHATLYWYQQILGQGPKLLIQFQNNGVVDDSQLPKDRFSAERLKGVDSTLKIQPAKLEDSAVYLCASRPSTWGIAKNIQYFGAGTRLSVL.

The chain carries TRBV4-1 and TRBJ2-1; a possible D gene is TRBD2 (6 bases). Germline V gene data show CDR1 as MGHRA and CDR2 as YSYEKL. Trimming shortened V by 0 bases and J by 5 bases, and 23 bases separated the two germline ends. The CDR3 extends over 19 amino acids. The CDR3: CASSQDPWTNLAGDNEQFF. CDR3 DNA: TGCGCCAGCAGCCAAGATCCCTGGACTAACCTTGCTGGGGACAATGAGCAGTTCTTC.

In its sample, this clonotype was seen a few times. This rearrangement joins TRBV4-1 to TRBJ2-7; 7 nucleotides match TRBD2. V trimming: 4 bases; J trimming: 7 bases; junction bases outside the gene matches: 16. Germline V gene data show CDR1 as MGHRA and CDR2 as YSYEKL. The CDR3 contains 16 residues. In DNA form, the CDR3 reads TGCGCCAGCAGCCGAACCGTTATCGGGGGGACTGAGGAGCAGTACTTC. Its translation is CASSRTVIGGTEEQYF.

This clonotype has at least ten counts. V usage is TRBV12-3 or TRBV12-4 and J usage is TRBJ1-6; D is possibly TRBD1 (5 bases). V lost 6 bases to trimming and J lost 2 bases, with 17 bases between them. The CDR3 covers 17 residues. As DNA, the CDR3 is TGTGCCAGCAGCCCCCAAGGGAGGGGACCCTATAATTCACCCCTCCACTTT. Encoded protein: CASSPQGRGPYNSPLHF.

The V call is TRBV7-9, the J call TRBJ1-3; D is possibly TRBD1 (6 bases). The germline CDR1 and CDR2 sequences are SEHNR and FQNEAQ (reference sequence). Trimming pared 8 bases from V and 2 bases from J, leaving 10 bases between. The length of the CDR3 is 13 residues. CDR3 sequence reads: CASGTGPGNTIYF. The CDR3, as DNA: TGTGCCAGCGGCACAGGGCCTGGAAACACCATATATTTT.

This rearrangement joins TRBV4-1 to TRBJ2-6; TRBD1 might be the D (6 bases). The germline V gene encodes CDR1 MGHRA and CDR2 YSYEKL. This CDR3 comprises 15 residues. V lost 4 bases to trimming and J lost 1 base, with 8 bases between them. CDR3 coding DNA: TGCGCCAGCAGCCCCGACAGGTCTGGGGCCAACGTCCTGACTTTC. Protein sequence: CASSPDRSGANVLTF.

This clonotype was recorded a few times. J is TRBJ2-7 and V is TRBV4-1; no clear D gene. Germline CDR1 and CDR2: MGHRA and YSYEKL. Trimming cost V 4 bases and J 2 bases, with 15 bases left between them. This CDR3 is built from 15 residues. The CDR3 DNA reads as TGCGCCAGCAGCCCGAGACTGAAGTTCGCCTACGAGCAGTACTTC. The encoded protein is CASSPRLKFAYEQYF.

This clonotype was observed a handful of times. The chain uses TRBV20-1 and TRBJ1-3; weak D call: TRBD1 (6 bases). Trimming removed 5 bases from V and 9 bases from J, with 14 bases in between. This CDR3 region has 12 residues. Per the germline V gene, CDR1 is DFQATT and CDR2 is SNEGSKA (reference sequence). As DNA, the CDR3 is TGCAGTGCTGCACAGGGAGCGGGCACCATATATTTT. Translation: CSAAQGAGTIYF.

This clonotype was counted only a few times. This sequence joins TRBV27 and TRBJ2-3; D not certain. Germline V CDR1 and CDR2: MNHEY, SMNVEV (reference sequence). This CDR3 comprises 15 residues. Trimming removed 2 bases at V and 0 bases at J, with 9 bases between. The CDR3 sequence is CASSLKDFSTDTQYF. DNA for the CDR3: TGTGCCAGCAGTTTAAAAGACTTTAGCACAGATACGCAGTATTTT.

This sequence joins TRBV5-1 and TRBJ2-7, with 8 bases aligning to TRBD2. V was pared by 0 bases and J by 6 bases, with 11 bases of the junction left unmatched. The CDR3 has 16 amino acids. Germline CDR1 reads SGHRS; CDR2 reads YFSETQ. This CDR3 reads CASSLVGYGAGGEQYF. The CDR3 nucleotides read TGCGCCAGCAGCTTGGTCGGCTACGGGGCGGGGGGCGAGCAGTACTTC.

This clonotype appeared a few times. The chain recombines TRBV5-1 with TRBJ2-2; D unresolved. Trimming stripped 2 bases from V and 6 bases from J, with 5 bases between. The CDR3 extends over 12 amino acids. Germline V gene data show CDR1 as SGHRS and CDR2 as YFSETQ. The CDR3 is CASSFRSGELFF. CDR3 DNA sequence: TGCGCCAGCAGCTTCCGATCCGGGGAGCTGTTTTTT.

This clonotype showed up many times. This chain uses TRBV3-1 with TRBJ1-4; D remains ambiguous. Germline V gives CDR1 LGHDT, CDR2 YNNKEL (reference sequence). The length of the CDR3 is 15 residues. V was clipped by 1 base and J by 4 bases, with 10 bases between them. The CDR3 sequence is CASSQVGGNNEKLFF. The CDR3 DNA reads TGTGCCAGCAGCCAAGTGGGCGGAAATAATGAAAAACTGTTTTTT. The whole variable domain, filled in from reference TRBV3-1 and TRBJ1-4, reads DTAVSQTPKYLVTQMGNDKSIKCEQNLGHDTMYWYKQDSKKFLKIMFSYNNKELIINETVPNRFSPKSPDKAHLNLHINSLELGDSAVYFCASSQVGGNNEKLFFGSGTQLSVL.

The table lists this clonotype with many counts. The chain links TRBV6-1 to TRBJ1-1; tentative D call: TRBD1 (6 bases). V lost 5 bases to trimming and J lost 1 base, with 11 bases between them. Germline-derived CDR1 and CDR2 are MNHNS and SASEGT. This CDR3 has 14 residues. CDR3 nucleotides: TGTGCCAGCAGTTACGGGGGCCCGAACACTGAAGCTTTCTTT. It codes for CASSYGGPNTEAFF.

At least ten counts were recorded for this clonotype. The rearrangement links TRBV3-1 to TRBJ1-2; tentative D call: TRBD1 (5 bases). Trimming stripped 4 bases from V and 4 bases from J, with 7 bases between. Looked up from germline, CDR1 is LGHDT and CDR2 is YNNKEL (reference sequence). The CDR3 is 12 residues long. CDR3 sequence (DNA): TGTGCCAGCAGCCCCGGGGGCTATGGCTACACCTTC. This translates into CASSPGGYGYTF.

V gene TRBV6-2 or TRBV6-3 combines with J gene TRBJ2-7, with 10 bases identical to TRBD1. The germline gives CDR1 MNHEY, CDR2 SVGEGT. The CDR3 extends over 16 amino acids. V shed 8 bases, J shed 0 bases, and the junction held 10 bases outside the gene matches. In DNA, the CDR3 is TGTGCCAGCTCGCCACGGGGGACAGGGGTCTCCTACGAGCAGTACTTC. Translated: CASSPRGTGVSYEQYF.

This clonotype was recorded at least ten times. This chain joins TRBV20-1 and TRBJ1-5; D not resolved. Germline V gives CDR1 DFQATT, CDR2 SNEGSKA (reference sequence). V lost 6 bases, J lost 7 bases, and 16 bases lay in between. This CDR3 region has 13 residues. CDR3 amino acids: CSAGRGSGQPQHF. The CDR3 nucleotides read TGCAGTGCGGGCCGGGGATCGGGACAGCCCCAGCATTTT.

Details on this clonotype: A much bigger clone sits one base away, suggesting this may be a read error. The chain combines TRBV12-3 or TRBV12-4 with TRBJ1-6; D unclear. The CDR3 is 14 amino acids. This chain's CDR3 is CASSLRQSDSPPHF. The CDR3 bases are TGTGCCAGCAGTTTAAGGCAAAGTGATTCACCCCCCCACTTT.

This clonotype was picked up one time. The chain uses TRBV12-3 or TRBV12-4 and TRBJ1-2; unclear D gene. CDR3 length: 14 residues. Trimming cost V 1 base and J 4 bases, with 10 bases left between them. In DNA, the CDR3 is TGTGCCAGCAGTTTAGGAGACATCTCCTATGGCTACACCTTC. Protein: CASSLGDISYGYTF.

The V call is TRBV14, the J call TRBJ2-2, with TRBD1 matching 7 bases. The V gene's germline CDR1 is SGHDN and CDR2 FVKESK. The V and J ends lost 2 bases and 0 bases, in that order; junction bases with no gene match: 6. The CDR3 totals 17 residues. CDR3 nucleotides: TGTGCCAGCAGCCAATTCGCCGGGACAGCGAACACCGGGGAGCTGTTTTTT. This gives the protein CASSQFAGTANTGELFF.

Ten or more counts support this clonotype. V and J are TRBV5-1 and TRBJ1-1; no reliable D call. Trimming pared 4 bases from V and 1 base from J, leaving 11 bases between. CDR3 length: 14 residues. The germline CDR1 and CDR2 sequences are SGHRS and YFSETQ. The CDR3 spells CASSPPGGNTEAFF. The CDR3 DNA sequence: TGCGCCAGCAGCCCCCCGGGAGGGAACACTGAAGCTTTCTTT.

This clonotype was detected ten times or more. This rearrangement joins TRBV20-1 to TRBJ2-6; 8 nucleotides agree with TRBD2. Germline V lookup: CDR1 DFQATT, CDR2 SNEGSKA (reference sequence). The CDR3 runs to 15 residues. V shed 7 bases and J 0 bases; nucleotides not matched to a gene: 5. Here the CDR3 reads CSVRGVSSGANVLTF. The CDR3 DNA follows: TGCAGTGTGCGGGGGGTGAGCTCTGGGGCCAACGTCCTGACTTTC.

Many counts were recorded for this clonotype. The CDR3 region is CASSLDLDTAGYTF. The DNA for the CDR3 is TGTGCCAGCAGCTTAGACTTGGACACGGCTGGCTACACCTTC. This chain uses TRBV7-9 with TRBJ1-2, with D perhaps matching TRBD1 (5 bases). The germline V gene has CDR1 SEHNR and CDR2 FQNEAQ (reference sequence). The CDR3 totals 14 residues. V was pared by 1 base and J by 7 bases, with 13 bases between.